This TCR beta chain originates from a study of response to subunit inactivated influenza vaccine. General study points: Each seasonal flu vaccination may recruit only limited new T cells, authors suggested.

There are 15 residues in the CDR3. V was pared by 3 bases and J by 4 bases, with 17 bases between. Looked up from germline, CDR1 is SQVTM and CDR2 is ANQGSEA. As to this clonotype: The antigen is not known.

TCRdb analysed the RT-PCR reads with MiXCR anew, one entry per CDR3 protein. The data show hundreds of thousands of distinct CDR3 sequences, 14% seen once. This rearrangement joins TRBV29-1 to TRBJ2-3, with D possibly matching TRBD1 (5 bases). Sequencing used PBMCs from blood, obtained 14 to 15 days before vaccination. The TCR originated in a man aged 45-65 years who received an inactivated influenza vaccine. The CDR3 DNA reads TGCAGCGTTGATCGAGGCCAGGGAAGATCAGATACGCAGTATTTT. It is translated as CSVDRGQGRSDTQYF.